This T cell receptor (beta chain) was observed in a study of vaccination and CD4 T cells after COVID-19. Study-wide background: Participants, all vaccine recipients, received two doses of either BNT162b2 or mRNA-1273. Post-vaccination specimens were collected at a median of approximately 72 days following dose two (range 14 to 241).

An Oncomine TCR Beta short-read assay was used to sequence the DNA from cultured CD4+ T cells. The template was genomic DNA from cultured CD4+ T cells. TCRdb redid the calling of the PCR reads with MiXCR, one entry per CDR3 protein. Among around 11,000 distinct CDR3 sequences listed, about two fifths were seen once. CDR3 size: 14 residues. Between the trimmed V and J ends, which lost 6 bases and 6 bases, there was a span of 15 bases. Germline-derived CDR1 and CDR2 are SGHRS and YFSETQ. This clonotype occurred a few times. Its antigen is as yet unknown. As for treatment: approximately nine-day PBMC culture with coronavirus spike peptide pools or control peptides (ViraFEST assay). Before Alpha, Beta and Delta appeared in the US, convalescents tested positive (March–late 2020).

This TCR derives from a human donor who had recovered from COVID-19. V is TRBV5-1 and J is TRBJ2-2, with D possibly matching TRBD1 (5 bases). Here the sequenced sample was CD4+ T cells from blood, cultured in vitro, taken after SARS-CoV-2 vaccination. The CDR3 loop is CASTLDTPAGELFF. The CDR3 nucleotides read TGCGCCAGCACCCTGGACACCCCCGCCGGGGAGCTGTTTTTT.